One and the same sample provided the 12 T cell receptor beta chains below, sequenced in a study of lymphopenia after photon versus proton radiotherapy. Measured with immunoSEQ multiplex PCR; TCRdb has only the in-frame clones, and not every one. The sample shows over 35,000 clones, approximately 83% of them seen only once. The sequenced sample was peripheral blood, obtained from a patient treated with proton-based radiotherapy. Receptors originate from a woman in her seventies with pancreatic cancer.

CDR3 in DNA: TGTGCCACCCGACTAGTGCAGTCCGAGCAGTACTTC. As protein: CATRLVQSEQYF. The chain combines TRBV6-1 with TRBJ2-7, with D perhaps TRBD2 (6 bases). This CDR3 contains 12 residues. Germline values: CDR1 MNHNS, CDR2 SASEGT. V was shortened by 10 bases and J by 6 bases, with 16 bases between the two germline ends.

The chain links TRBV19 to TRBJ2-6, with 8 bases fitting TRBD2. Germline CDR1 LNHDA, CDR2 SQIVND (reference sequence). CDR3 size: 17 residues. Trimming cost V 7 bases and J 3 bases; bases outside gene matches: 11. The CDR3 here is CASTKAGESGGANVLTF. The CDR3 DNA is TGTGCCAGTACCAAAGCGGGGGAGTCGGGTGGGGCCAACGTCCTGACTTTC.

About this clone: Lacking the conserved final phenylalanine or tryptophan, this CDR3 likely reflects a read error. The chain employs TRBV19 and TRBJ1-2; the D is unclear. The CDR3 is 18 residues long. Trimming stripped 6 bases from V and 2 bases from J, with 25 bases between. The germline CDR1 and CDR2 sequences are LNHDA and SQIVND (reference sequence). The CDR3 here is CASSPSWSQRAGNYGYTL. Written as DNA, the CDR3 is TGTGCCAGTAGCCCCAGCTGGTCCCAAAGGGCCGGGAACTATGGCTACACCCTC.

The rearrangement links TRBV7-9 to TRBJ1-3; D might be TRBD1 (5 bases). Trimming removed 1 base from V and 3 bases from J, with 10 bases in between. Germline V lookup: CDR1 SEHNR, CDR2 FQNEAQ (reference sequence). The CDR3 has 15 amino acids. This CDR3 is CASSLDTGLGNTIYF. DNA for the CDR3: TGTGCCAGCAGCTTAGATACGGGGCTTGGAAACACCATATATTTT.

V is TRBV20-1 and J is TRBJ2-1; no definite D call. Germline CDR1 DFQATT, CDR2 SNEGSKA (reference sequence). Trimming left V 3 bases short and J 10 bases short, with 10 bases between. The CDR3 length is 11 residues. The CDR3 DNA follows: TGCAGTGCTAGGTTGGTCAGGGAGCAGTTCTTC. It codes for CSARLVREQFF.

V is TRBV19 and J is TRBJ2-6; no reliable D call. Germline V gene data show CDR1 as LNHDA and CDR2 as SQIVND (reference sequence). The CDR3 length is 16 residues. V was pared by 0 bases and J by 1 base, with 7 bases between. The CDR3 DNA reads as TGTGCCAGTAGTATAGAAGGTGGGTCTGGGGCCAACGTCCTGACTTTC. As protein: CASSIEGGSGANVLTF. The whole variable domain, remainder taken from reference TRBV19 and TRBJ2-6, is DGGITQSPKYLFRKEGQNVTLSCEQNLNHDAMYWYRQDPGQGLRLIYYSQIVNDFQKGDIAEGYSVSREKKESFPLTVTSAQKNPTAFYLCASSIEGGSGANVLTFGAGSRLTVL.

The CDR3 reads CAGDSSGAPYEQYF. The CDR3 nucleotides are TGTGCCGGTGACTCTAGCGGAGCACCTTACGAGCAGTACTTC. V usage is TRBV28 and J usage is TRBJ2-7; 7 bases fit TRBD2. The CDR3 contains 14 residues. The germline CDR1 and CDR2 sequences are MDHEN and SYDVKM. Losses at the gene ends were 11 bases for V and 4 bases for J; bases not matched to a gene: 14.

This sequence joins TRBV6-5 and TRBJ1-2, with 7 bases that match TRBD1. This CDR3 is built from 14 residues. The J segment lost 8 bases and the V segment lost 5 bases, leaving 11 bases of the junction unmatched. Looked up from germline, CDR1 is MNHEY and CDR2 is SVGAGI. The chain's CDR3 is CASSRQGSVWGYTF. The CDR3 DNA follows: TGTGCCAGCAGTCGACAGGGTTCGGTATGGGGCTACACCTTC.

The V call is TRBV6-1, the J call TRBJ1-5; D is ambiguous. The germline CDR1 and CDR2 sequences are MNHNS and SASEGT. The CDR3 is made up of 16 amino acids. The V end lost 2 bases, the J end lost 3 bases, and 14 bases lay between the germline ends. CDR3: CASSERSRRNNQPQHF. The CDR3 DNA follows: TGTGCCAGCAGTGAACGGAGCCGACGGAACAATCAGCCCCAGCATTTT.

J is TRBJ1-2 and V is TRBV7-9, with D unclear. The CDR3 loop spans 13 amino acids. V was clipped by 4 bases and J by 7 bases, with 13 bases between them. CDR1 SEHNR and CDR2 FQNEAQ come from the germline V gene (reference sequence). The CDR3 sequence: CASSSNPTGGYTF. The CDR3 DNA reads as TGTGCCAGCAGCTCGAACCCCACGGGTGGCTACACCTTC.

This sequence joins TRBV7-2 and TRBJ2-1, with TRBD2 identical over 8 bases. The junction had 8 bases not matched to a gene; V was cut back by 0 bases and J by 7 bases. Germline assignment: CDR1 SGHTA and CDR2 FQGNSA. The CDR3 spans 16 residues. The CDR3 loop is CASSLARAGVGNEQFF. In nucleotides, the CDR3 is TGTGCCAGCAGCTTAGCTCGAGCGGGAGTAGGGAATGAGCAGTTCTTC.

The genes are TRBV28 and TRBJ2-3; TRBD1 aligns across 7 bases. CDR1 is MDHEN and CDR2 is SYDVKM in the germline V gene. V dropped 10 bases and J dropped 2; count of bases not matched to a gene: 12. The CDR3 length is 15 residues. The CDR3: CATHADRDLTDTQYF. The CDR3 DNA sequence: TGTGCCACCCATGCCGACAGGGACCTCACAGATACGCAGTATTTT.